This paragraph reports one T cell receptor beta chain. The target antigen is unknown. An end of the junction does not agree with germline; a read error may underlie this. This specimen comes from a study of blood T cells in healthy people across ages. Study-level findings and limits: Researchers judged that diversity estimates from one million T cells fell short of true values.

Primers used in a second PCR of about 7 to 12 cycles were a sample-barcoded 5' primer and a J-beta primer mix. A minimum of 2.5 million CDR3-containing paired-end reads was obtained for each sample. TCRdb used MiXCR to reprocess the 5' RACE reads, holding one entry per CDR3 protein. The sample includes around 870,000 distinct CDR3 sequences, 29% of them seen just once. CDR3 length: 16 residues. From germline, CDR1 is SGHTA and CDR2 FQGNSA. The study drew donors from healthy Caucasian individuals in Russia aged about 6 to 90. The specimen sequenced was blood. The clonotype originates from an elderly woman in good health. V and J are TRBV7-2 and TRBJ2-7, with D possibly TRBD1 on 6 matching bases. CDR3 loop: CPSSYRAVRSLNEQYF. In nucleotides, the CDR3 is TGTCCCAGCAGCTACAGGGCCGTTCGGAGCCTCAATGAGCAGTACTTC.